The clone carrying this T cell receptor beta chain was recorded many times. Its antigen is still unknown. The entry originates in a study of identical twins. Whole-study results and caveats: While abundant cord blood beta clonotypes carried fewer insertions, memory repertoires showed no such pattern. Some out-of-frame alpha sequences were shared by twins, and these showed excess low generation probability.

Deletions cut 2 bases from V and 6 bases from J, with 8 bases between. Germline CDR1 reads SGHTA; CDR2 reads FQGTGA. This CDR3 spans 13 amino acids. TCRdb itself ran the 5' RACE reads through MiXCR, one entry per CDR3 protein. This sample has hundreds of thousands of distinct CDR3 sequences, with around 7% found just once. The same data also went into a second study, on yellow fever vaccine responses in identical twins.

The sequenced material came from memory (CD45RO+) T cells sorted from blood. The sequence was obtained from a woman aged 18-29 years in good health. The rearrangement uses TRBV7-3 and TRBJ2-1; D ambiguous. The CDR3 region is CASSLLERNEQFF. CDR3 in DNA: TGTGCCAGCAGCTTACTAGAACGCAATGAGCAGTTCTTC.